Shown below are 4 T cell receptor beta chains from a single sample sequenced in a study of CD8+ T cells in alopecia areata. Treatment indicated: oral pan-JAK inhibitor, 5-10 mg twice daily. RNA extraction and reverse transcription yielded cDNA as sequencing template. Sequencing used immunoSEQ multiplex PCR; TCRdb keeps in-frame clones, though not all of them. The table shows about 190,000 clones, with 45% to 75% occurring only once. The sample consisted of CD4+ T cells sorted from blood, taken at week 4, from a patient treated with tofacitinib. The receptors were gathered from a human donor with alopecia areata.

The CDR3 loop is CSVKGTSGSREQFF. CDR3 bases: TGCAGCGTCAAGGGAACTAGCGGGAGCCGGGAGCAGTTCTTC. J is TRBJ2-1 and V is TRBV29-1; 11 bases map to TRBD2. This CDR3 spans 14 amino acids. The germline CDR1 and CDR2 sequences are SQVTM and ANQGSEA. V lost 6 bases, J lost 10 bases, and 11 bases stayed unmatched.

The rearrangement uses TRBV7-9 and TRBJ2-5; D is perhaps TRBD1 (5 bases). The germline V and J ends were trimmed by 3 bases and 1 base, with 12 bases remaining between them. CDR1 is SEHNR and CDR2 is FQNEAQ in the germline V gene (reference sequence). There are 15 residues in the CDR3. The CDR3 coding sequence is TGTGCCAGCAGCTTGGCAGGGTACCTCCAAGAGACCCAGTACTTC. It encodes CASSLAGYLQETQYF.

DNA for the CDR3: TGTGCCAGCCGGGGGCCTCCGGGACTAGCGGGAGGTGGGGAGCTGTTTTTT. This translates into CASRGPPGLAGGGELFF. The chain combines TRBV2 with TRBJ2-2; 15 positions match TRBD2. Germline V lookup: CDR1 SNHLY, CDR2 FYNNEI. The trim removed 8 bases at V and 8 bases at J, leaving 12 bases unmatched. The CDR3 is made up of 17 amino acids.

CDR3 residues: CASSDGGARGETQYF. The CDR3, as DNA: TGTGCCAGCAGTGACGGCGGGGCGAGGGGAGAGACCCAGTACTTC. The chain couples TRBV6-1 to TRBJ2-5; tentatively, D is TRBD2 (6 bases). The CDR3 runs to 15 residues. CDR1 and CDR2 from the germline V gene are MNHNS and SASEGT. V lost 3 bases to trimming and J lost 4 bases, with 15 bases between them.